The 21 T cell receptor beta chains listed next were all sequenced from one sample in a study of blood T cell repertoires in COVID-19. Using immunoSEQ multiplex PCR, the repertoire was profiled, and TCRdb retains in-frame clones only, with some absent. The sample contains approximately 470,000 clones, about nine tenths of which appear only once. Sequenced: PBMCs or T cells enriched from blood (not recorded which). These receptors came from a young woman who had recovered from COVID-19.

This chain joins TRBV19 and TRBJ1-1; no clear D. Trimming shortened V by 5 bases and J by 4 bases, and 14 bases separated the two germline ends. Per germline, CDR1 LNHDA and CDR2 SQIVND (reference sequence). This CDR3 region has 14 residues. The CDR3 DNA follows: TGTGCCAGTAGTTCGACAATGATGAGCACTGAAGCTTTCTTT. It translates to CASSSTMMSTEAFF.

This chain uses TRBV27 with TRBJ2-7; 8 bases agree with TRBD1. With 6 bases clipped from V and 0 bases from J, the junction kept 4 bases outside the gene matches. Per the germline V gene, CDR1 is MNHEY and CDR2 is SMNVEV (reference sequence). CDR3 size: 14 residues. The CDR3 region has the DNA TGTGCCAGCAGCCGGACAGGGTACTCCTACGAGCAGTACTTC. Its translation is CASSRTGYSYEQYF.

The chain combines TRBV5-1 with TRBJ2-2, with 7 bases aligning to TRBD1. The CDR3 runs to 16 residues. The trim removed 4 bases at V and 2 bases at J, leaving 8 bases unmatched. The germline CDR1 and CDR2 sequences are SGHRS and YFSETQ. CDR3: CASSPKGTANTGELFF. The CDR3 DNA is TGCGCCAGCAGCCCCAAGGGGACAGCCAACACCGGGGAGCTGTTTTTT.

The chain recombines TRBV30 with TRBJ1-4; D not resolved. V lost 8 bases, J lost 8 bases, and 9 bases lay in between. Germline V gene data show CDR1 as GTSNPN and CDR2 as SVGIG (reference sequence). The CDR3 sequence is 10 residues long. The chain's CDR3 is CALETEKLFF. The DNA of the CDR3 is TGTGCCCTTGAAACAGAAAAACTGTTTTTT.

The count of this clone is one. The chain combines TRBV6-5 with TRBJ2-6; no definite D call. The CDR3 covers 15 residues. V was cut by 8 bases and J by 0 bases, with 11 bases left in between. Germline V gives CDR1 MNHEY, CDR2 SVGAGI. In nucleotides, the CDR3 is TGTGCCAGCTGGTCCGGTACCTCTGGGGCCAACGTCCTGACTTTC. Translation gives CASWSGTSGANVLTF.

V usage is TRBV30 and J usage is TRBJ1-5; D uncertain. V lost 5 bases, J lost 2 bases, and 10 bases lay in between. Germline loops: CDR1 GTSNPN, CDR2 SVGIG (reference sequence). There are 13 residues in the CDR3. CDR3 amino acids: CAWARTGNQPQHF. CDR3 coding DNA: TGTGCCTGGGCCCGGACTGGCAATCAGCCCCAGCATTTT.

This chain connects TRBV2 to TRBJ1-4, with a possible D match to TRBD1 (6 bases). Trimming cost V 6 bases and J 6 bases, with 14 bases left between them. Germline V CDR1 and CDR2: SNHLY, FYNNEI. The CDR3 spans 14 residues. The CDR3 loop is CASREIQGDEKLFF. The CDR3 bases are TGTGCCAGCAGAGAAATACAGGGAGATGAAAAACTGTTTTTT.

This clone was counted once. This rearrangement joins TRBV7-9 to TRBJ1-6, with 10 bases fitting TRBD1. Unmatched junction bases numbered 6, after V lost 2 bases and J lost 8 bases. The CDR3 totals 16 residues. Per the germline V gene, CDR1 is SEHNR and CDR2 is FQNEAQ (reference sequence). The CDR3 nucleotides are TGTGCCAGCAGCTTAAACTCGGACAGGGGGGATTCACCCCTCCACTTT. Translating it yields CASSLNSDRGDSPLHF. The complete variable domain, with remaining parts taken from reference TRBV7-9 and TRBJ1-6, reads DTGVSQNPRHKITKRGQNVTFRCDPISEHNRLYWYRQTLGQGPEFLTYFQNEAQLEKSRLLSDRFSAERPKGSFSTLEIQRTEQGDSAMYLCASSLNSDRGDSPLHFGNGTRLTVT.

Only a few counts were recorded for this clone. The rearrangement joins TRBV19 to TRBJ2-7, with a weak D call TRBD1 (5 bases). Germline V gene data show CDR1 as LNHDA and CDR2 as SQIVND (reference sequence). The germline V and J ends were trimmed by 5 bases and 0 bases, with 11 bases remaining between them. This CDR3 is 14 amino acids long. Written as DNA, the CDR3 is TGTGCCAGTAGTCAGGGCAGCTACTCCTACGAGCAGTACTTC. Translating gives CASSQGSYSYEQYF.

The chain has TRBV3-1 (or the pseudogene TRBV3-2) and TRBJ1-2; possible D gene TRBD1, 5 bases. V was clipped by 7 bases and J by 3 bases, with 15 bases between them. Germline V lookup: CDR1 LGHDT, CDR2 YNNKEL (reference sequence). The CDR3 sequence is 14 residues long. Here the CDR3 DNA reads TGTGCCAGCAATCCGGGGGGAGTGGACTATGGCTACACCTTC. Translated: CASNPGGVDYGYTF.

The V gene is TRBV3-1 (or the pseudogene TRBV3-2), the J gene TRBJ2-5; 11 bases match TRBD2. Per germline, CDR1 LGHDT and CDR2 YNNKEL (reference sequence). V shed 1 base, J shed 5 bases, and the junction held 3 bases outside the gene matches. The CDR3 is 15 amino acids. The DNA for the CDR3 is TGTGCCAGCAGCCAAGGCCCTAGCGGGGGGGAGACCCAGTACTTC. Protein sequence: CASSQGPSGGETQYF.

CDR3 protein: CASSINSGDTIYF. CDR3 nucleotide sequence: TGTGCCAGTAGTATAAATTCCGGAGACACCATATATTTT. The J gene is TRBJ1-3, the V gene TRBV19; D gene unclear. The germline V gene encodes CDR1 LNHDA and CDR2 SQIVND (reference sequence). The germline V and J ends were trimmed by 2 bases and 8 bases, with 10 bases remaining between them. The CDR3 length is 13 residues.

The V gene is TRBV5-4, the J gene TRBJ1-6; a weak D match, TRBD1 (5 bases). Germline-derived CDR1 and CDR2 are SGHNT and YYREEE (reference sequence). The ends were cut back, 4 bases at V and 1 base at J, with 12 bases in the middle. CDR3 length equals 16 residues. CDR3 bases: TGTGCCAGCAGCCAATCTAGGGGATCCTATAATTCACCCCTCCACTTT. It specifies CASSQSRGSYNSPLHF.

The chain carries TRBV9 and TRBJ1-1, with a weak D call TRBD1 (6 bases). Deletions cut 4 bases from V and 3 bases from J, with 22 bases between. The CDR3 runs 17 residues. CDR1 is SGDLS, CDR2 YYNGEE, per germline. The CDR3 nucleotides are TGTGCCAGCAGCCCTCCCGGCGGGGGCAAGTCGGACACTGAAGCTTTCTTT. This codes for CASSPPGGGKSDTEAFF.

This chain connects TRBV5-1 to TRBJ1-1, with 12 positions matching TRBD1. Germline CDR1 is SGHRS and CDR2 is YFSETQ. Trimming took 6 bases from V and 7 from J; bases not matched to a gene: 16. CDR3 length: 17 residues. The CDR3 protein is CASTAVRDRGRIGEAFF. The CDR3 DNA reads TGCGCCAGCACGGCCGTAAGGGACAGGGGGCGAATCGGTGAAGCTTTCTTT.

The V gene is TRBV2, the J gene TRBJ1-2; D ambiguous. This CDR3 has 16 residues. Germline CDR1 SNHLY, CDR2 FYNNEI. V dropped 4 bases and J dropped 3 bases, with 18 bases sitting between them. CDR3 sequence: CASSAGPGWVDYGYTF. In DNA, the CDR3 is TGTGCCAGCAGTGCAGGTCCGGGGTGGGTAGACTATGGCTACACCTTC.

V usage is TRBV7-3 and J usage is TRBJ1-1, with D maybe TRBD1 (5 bases). The V and J ends lost 4 bases and 3 bases respectively, with 18 bases between them. The germline V gene has CDR1 SGHTA and CDR2 FQGTGA. The CDR3 has 16 residues. CDR3 sequence (DNA): TGTGCCAGCAGCTCCCTCGGGAGGGGTTTTCACACTGAAGCTTTCTTT. Its translation: CASSSLGRGFHTEAFF. Combining the CDR3 with reference TRBV7-3 and TRBJ1-1 gives the whole variable domain GAGVSQTPSNKVTEKGKYVELRCDPISGHTALYWYRQSLGQGPEFLIYFQGTGAADDSGLPNDRFFAVRPEGSVSTLKIQRTERGDSAVYLCASSSLGRGFHTEAFFGQGTRLTVV.

This clone was seen just once. The chain recombines TRBV7-8 with TRBJ2-4, with TRBD1 matching 7 bases. Losses at the gene ends were 2 bases for V and 7 bases for J; bases not matched to a gene: 5. This CDR3 has 14 amino acids. Germline-derived CDR1 and CDR2 are SGHVS and FQNEAQ. The CDR3 DNA is TGTGCCAGCAGCTTACTCTTACAGGGGAACATTCAGTACTTC. Translated, it gives CASSLLLQGNIQYF. Full variable domain (missing parts from reference TRBV7-8 and TRBJ2-4): GAGVSQSPRYKVAKRGQDVALRCDPISGHVSLFWYQQALGQGPEFLTYFQNEAQLDKSGLPSDRFFAERPEGSVSTLKIQRTQQEDSAVYLCASSLLLQGNIQYFGAGTRLSVL.

This clone was detected only once. The chain employs TRBV7-9 and TRBJ1-2; D gene uncertain. V was shortened by 3 bases and J by 8 bases, with 16 bases between the two germline ends. The CDR3 spans 14 residues. Per the germline V gene, CDR1 is SEHNR and CDR2 is FQNEAQ (reference sequence). The CDR3 spells CASSFEGAADGYTF. For the CDR3, the DNA is TGTGCCAGCAGCTTTGAGGGAGCGGCGGACGGCTACACCTTC.

Only a few counts were recorded for this clone. This chain links TRBV7-9 with TRBJ1-2, with TRBD1 matching over 8 bases. Per the germline V gene, CDR1 is SEHNR and CDR2 is FQNEAQ (reference sequence). After removal of 5 bases from V and 4 bases from J, the junction contained 6 bases not matched to a gene. The length of the CDR3 is 14 residues. CDR3 residues: CASSPGTGSYGYTF. Here the CDR3 DNA reads TGTGCCAGCAGCCCCGGGACAGGTTCCTATGGCTACACCTTC.

The V and J genes are TRBV10-3 and TRBJ1-6; D gene ambiguous. Trimming removed 4 bases at V and 4 bases at J, with 5 bases between. This CDR3 is 13 amino acids long. Germline values: CDR1 ENHRY, CDR2 SYGVKD. The CDR3 sequence: CAISGGYNSPLHF. In DNA, the CDR3 is TGTGCCATCAGTGGAGGGTATAATTCACCCCTCCACTTT.